These T cell receptor beta chains were read from a single sample in a study of blood T cells in healthy people across ages. Using its own MiXCR run on the 5' RACE reads, TCRdb lists one record per CDR3 protein. This table has hundreds of thousands of distinct CDR3 sequences, roughly three fifths appearing once. Sequencing was done on a sample of blood. The receptors were gathered from a man in his forties or fifties in good health. The CDR3 runs from the conserved cysteine through the conserved F or W. Each record gives: CDR3 DNA, CDR3 protein, V gene, clone size, J gene, D gene, CDR3 length. The D gene is left open where the match is weak. Some rows have no size entry. The others give once, few or many, or a class for an expanded clone.

TGTGCCAGCAGTTACCTTGCGGGTAACTATGGCTACACCTTC,CASSYLAGNYGYTF,TRBV6-5,NA,TRBJ1-2,NA,14
TGTGCCCGCAGCGTAGAACAGGGGGGCGGAGGGGCTTTCTTT,CARSVEQGGGGAFF,TRBV9,NA,TRBJ1-1,TRBD1,14
TGTGCCAGTAGGAAACCACAGGGCGGCAATCAGCCCCAGCATTTT,CASRKPQGGNQPQHF,TRBV28,NA,TRBJ1-5,NA,15
TGTGCGACCAGAGGACGGACAGGGTCCAACGTCCTGACTTTC,CATRGRTGSNVLTF,TRBV15,once,TRBJ2-6,TRBD1,14
TGTGCCAGCAGCGTAGGGCTTCAGGGTGAGCAGTTCTTC,CASSVGLQGEQFF,TRBV11-1,NA,TRBJ2-1,NA,13
TGTGCCACCAGTGGTGCCGGGACAGGGAAAGAGACCCAGTACTTC,CATSGAGTGKETQYF,TRBV24-1,NA,TRBJ2-5,TRBD1,15
TGTGCCAGCAGTAATTGGATGCGGGAGCAGTACTTC,CASSNWMREQYF,TRBV27,NA,TRBJ2-7,NA,12
TGTGCCAGCAGTGCCCCACTAGCGGGAGGGGTAGATACGCAGTATTTT,CASSAPLAGGVDTQYF,TRBV2,NA,TRBJ2-3,TRBD2,16
TGCAGCGCAGATCGGGGACAGCTGCAAGAGACCCAGTACTTC,CSADRGQLQETQYF,TRBV29-1,few,TRBJ2-5,TRBD1,14
TGCAGCGTTGCCGTGGGGACAGGAAAGAAAGAGACCCAGTACTTC,CSVAVGTGKKETQYF,TRBV29-1,NA,TRBJ2-5,TRBD1,15
TGTGCCACCAGCCGGGGACAGGGTAATGTTGGTGGCTACACCTTC,CATSRGQGNVGGYTF,TRBV15,NA,TRBJ1-2,TRBD1,15
TGCAGTGCCGAGACAGGGGGAGTATACCATGGCTACACCTTC,CSAETGGVYHGYTF,TRBV20-1,few,TRBJ1-2,TRBD1,14
TGTGCCAGCAGTTACCGCATTAGCGCAGATACGCAGTATTTT,CASSYRISADTQYF,TRBV12-3/TRBV12-4,NA,TRBJ2-3,NA,14
TGCGCCAGCAGCCAAGATCTCCGGGACAGGGCCCAGTACTTC,CASSQDLRDRAQYF,TRBV4-3,NA,TRBJ2-4,TRBD1,14
TGTGCCAGCAGTCGGCTGGGACAGGGGGATAATTCACCCCTCCACTTT,CASSRLGQGDNSPLHF,TRBV2,NA,TRBJ1-6,TRBD1,16
TGTGCCAGCAGCTTAACGGAGAGAACAGGGGCTTTCTTT,CASSLTERTGAFF,TRBV7-3,NA,TRBJ1-1,NA,13
TGTGCCGGCAGCCCCCCAGGGGTCGGGGCCAACGTCCTGACTTTC,CAGSPPGVGANVLTF,TRBV13,NA,TRBJ2-6,NA,15
TGTGCCAGCAGTGGGGCAGCGTTTGTCCACTATGGCTACACCTTC,CASSGAAFVHYGYTF,TRBV27,NA,TRBJ1-2,NA,15
TGCAGCGTCATAATGAATTGGGCGCAGTATTTT,CSVIMNWAQYF,TRBV29-1,NA,TRBJ2-3,NA,11
TGTGCCAGCCGTACTCTCCAAGAGACCCAGTACTTC,CASRTLQETQYF,TRBV25-1,few,TRBJ2-5,NA,12